This record covers a single TCR beta chain. What it recognizes is unknown. This sample was included in a study of T cells in Graves' hyperthyroidism and ophthalmopathy. Uncontrolled infections, other autoimmune diseases, pregnancy or lactation led to exclusion of patients. Diagnoses used clinical symptoms, serum thyroxine and TRAb, thyroid ultrasound and orbital computed tomography. Amplification targeted TCR beta CDR3 regions from RNA transcripts. The TCR CDR3 was amplified in a first-round RT-PCR using the HTBI primer set. TCRdb fed the multiplex PCR reads into MiXCR, producing one record per CDR3 protein. The table records approximately 590,000 distinct CDR3 sequences, 15% to 19% of them present only once. CDR3 length equals 13 residues. The germline V gene encodes CDR1 DFQATT and CDR2 SNEGSKA (reference sequence). Trimming pared 0 bases from V and 7 bases from J, leaving 7 bases between. Overall study results and limits: Before onset, by a median of approximately 5.9 months, the model predicted ophthalmopathy. Most thyroid clonotypes that were expanded above 0.001 also turned up in blood.

The chain carries TRBV20-1 and TRBJ1-6; D uncertain. Sequencing was performed on blood. This sequence was found in a woman in her 30s with Graves' hyperthyroidism. CDR3 in amino acids: CSAREGLNSPLHF. DNA for the CDR3: TGCAGTGCTAGAGAAGGTTTGAATTCACCCCTCCACTTT.